This TCR beta chain came from a study of OX40 agonist ivuxolimab in advanced cancers. The overall study: Hepatocellular carcinoma, melanoma, renal cell or head and neck cancer occurred in dose-escalation patients. Of mixed ages from about 23 to 85 and averaging 60 years, the group was around 78% male.

Sequenced by immunoSEQ multiplex PCR; TCRdb stores in-frame clones only, minus some. This repertoire shows roughly 60,000 clones, 80% to 90% found once; its top ten account for about 0.8%. With autoimmune disease history or systemic immunosuppression, patients were excluded. Trimming removed 2 bases from V and 7 bases from J; junction bases left unmatched: 5. This CDR3 contains 15 residues. Germline assignment: CDR1 SGHVT and CDR2 SQSDAQ. The clonotype comes from an adult with an advanced solid tumor such as melanoma, head and neck, liver or kidney cancer. J is TRBJ1-6 and V is TRBV7-4; 7 positions agree with TRBD1. Material: CD4+ or CD8+ T cells sorted from blood, obtained in a trial of the OX40 agonist ivuxolimab. The CDR3 loop is CASSLSGTVNSPLHF. CDR3 in DNA: TGTGCCAGCAGCTTAAGTGGGACAGTCAATTCACCCCTCCACTTT.